Reported below is one T cell receptor beta chain. These data are taken from a study of T cell changes during pregnancy in multiple sclerosis. The CDR3 consists of 16 residues. CDR1 is SEHNR and CDR2 is FQNEAQ in the germline V gene (reference sequence). Trimming at V came to 5 bases and at J to 2 bases, leaving 7 bases not matched to a gene. TCRdb's table, derived via immunoSEQ multiplex PCR, lists solely in-frame clones and lacks some. The sample contains around 39,000 clones, more than 85% of which appear only once. The V call is TRBV7-9, the J call TRBJ2-1; 9 positions agree with TRBD2. The sample here was CD4+ T cells from peripheral blood mononuclear cells, taken in the third trimester of pregnancy. The receptor's source is a female donor in good health, enrolled as a control in a pregnancy study. CDR3 amino acids: CASSPSGGTTYNEQFF. The CDR3 DNA is TGTGCCAGCAGCCCCAGCGGGGGGACCACCTACAATGAGCAGTTCTTC.